This T cell receptor (beta chain) was sequenced during a study of shared T cell receptors in the human thymus. TCRdb keeps only in-frame clones here, not all; method: immunoSEQ multiplex PCR. The repertoire holds 450,000 to 650,000 clones, with 70% to 80% as singletons. The CDR3 covers 15 residues. V lost 2 bases and J lost 3; bases outside the gene matches: 7. These data also formed part of another study, on human thymus T cells. That report notes: Finnish infants who were healthy and having corrective surgery for congenital heart defects made up the donors. Resections removed during corrective heart surgery provided the thymus tissue used. Gene usage for V and J segments appeared biased in thymic and blood repertoires. Related reports documented highly overlapping thymic repertoires among unrelated individuals.

The chain has TRBV6-7 and TRBJ2-7, with 7 bases lining up with TRBD2. TRBV6-7 falls under the ORF class, with uncertain function. The sequencing input was thymocytes. This sequence was found in a boy less than two years old with a congenital heart defect. CDR3 protein: CASSYAPPSGYEQYF. DNA of the CDR3: TGTGCCAGCAGTTACGCGCCACCTAGCGGCTACGAGCAGTACTTC.